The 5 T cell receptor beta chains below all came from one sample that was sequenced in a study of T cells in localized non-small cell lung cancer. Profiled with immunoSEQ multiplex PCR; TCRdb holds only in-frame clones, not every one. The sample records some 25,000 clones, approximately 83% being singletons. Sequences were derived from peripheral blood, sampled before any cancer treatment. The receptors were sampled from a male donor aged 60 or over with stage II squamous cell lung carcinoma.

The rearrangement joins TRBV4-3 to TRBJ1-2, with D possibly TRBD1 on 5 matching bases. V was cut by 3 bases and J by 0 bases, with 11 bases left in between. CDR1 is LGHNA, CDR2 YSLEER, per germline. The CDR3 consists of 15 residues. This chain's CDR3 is CASSQGLGPNYGYTF. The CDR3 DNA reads TGCGCCAGCAGCCAGGGGTTGGGACCTAACTATGGCTACACCTTC.

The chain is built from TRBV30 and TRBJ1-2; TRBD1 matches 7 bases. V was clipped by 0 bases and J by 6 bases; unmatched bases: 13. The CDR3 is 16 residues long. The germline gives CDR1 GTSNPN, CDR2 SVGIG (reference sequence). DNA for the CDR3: TGTGCCTGGAGTGTACCCTTTCGACAGGGAGGGCATGGCTACACCTTC. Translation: CAWSVPFRQGGHGYTF.

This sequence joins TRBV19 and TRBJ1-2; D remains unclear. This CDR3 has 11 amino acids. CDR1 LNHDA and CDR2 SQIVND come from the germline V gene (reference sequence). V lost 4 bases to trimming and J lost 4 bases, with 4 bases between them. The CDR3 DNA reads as TGTGCCAGTAGTACCCTCTATGGCTACACCTTC. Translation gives CASSTLYGYTF.

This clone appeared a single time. The CDR3 loop is CASSLGHPGGTQYF. The CDR3 DNA follows: TGTGCCAGCAGCCTGGGACACCCCGGGGGGACCCAGTACTTC. The chain employs TRBV7-6 and TRBJ2-5; D possibly matches TRBD1 or TRBD2 (6 bases each). CDR1 SGHVS and CDR2 FNYEAQ come from the germline V gene. CDR3 length: 14 amino acids. The germline V and J ends were trimmed by 5 bases and 7 bases, with 17 bases remaining between them.

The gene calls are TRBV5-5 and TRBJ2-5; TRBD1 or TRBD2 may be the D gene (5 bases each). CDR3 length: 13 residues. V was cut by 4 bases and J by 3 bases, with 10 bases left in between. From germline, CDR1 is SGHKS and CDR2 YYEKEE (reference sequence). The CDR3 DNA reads TGTGCCAGCAGCATGGGGGTGGAAGAGACCCAGTACTTC. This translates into CASSMGVEETQYF.